This T cell receptor (beta chain) was found in a study of human T cells and chemical hapten exposure. About the research overall: Sensitization involved placing 2% DPC onto a 2 cm by 2 cm region of upper inner arm skin. Alopecia areata, totalis or universalis affected patients, mainly female. Study-wide results and caveats: Since the donors had alopecia, their immune response may not be the same as that of healthy people. Counts of TCRs above 1 in 1000 frequency stayed unchanged with DPC sensitization.

This clonotype was recorded at least ten times. Its cognate antigen is unknown. Time point specified: patch test 2, 6 weeks after DPC sensitization. The sample's treatment: therapeutic diphenylcyclopropenone sensitization with weekly scalp DPC. In TCRdb, the RACE reads were re-called with MiXCR into one record per CDR3 protein. The sample carries under 90,000 distinct CDR3 sequences, 7.5% to 9.5% recorded once. The germline V gene has CDR1 SGHTA and CDR2 FQGNSA. V lost 6 bases to trimming and J lost 1 base, with 12 bases between them. CDR3 size: 14 residues. The clonotype comes from a woman aged 50 to 65 with alopecia areata. Some clones in this sample may be carry-over from other donors' samples. The V gene is TRBV7-2, the J gene TRBJ1-1, with a tentative D call TRBD1 (5 bases). Sample: whole blood, taken in connection with sensitization to the hapten diphenylcyclopropenone (DPC). CDR3 sequence (DNA): TGTGCCAGCAGTTTCAGGGCTCGGAACACTGAAGCTTTCTTT. It codes for CASSFRARNTEAFF.